This TCR beta chain was identified in a study of molecular identifiers for immune sequencing clone quantification. TCRdb reprocessed the PCR reads via MiXCR and lists one record per CDR3 protein. The table shows approximately 100,000 distinct CDR3 sequences, with roughly a third occurring only once. Findings and limits, study-wide: Detecting spiked Jurkat TCR RNA from one cell among around 950,000 naive cells was reportedly possible.

Germline CDR1 reads MNHNY; CDR2 reads SVGAGI (reference sequence). The CDR3 covers 16 residues. V shed 2 bases and J shed 4 bases, with 15 bases lying between them. On this clonotype: Antigen unknown.

Sequencing input: naive CD8+ T cells from blood, with Jurkat cell RNA spiked in. Subset indicated: FACS-sorted CD8+CD4-CCR7+CD45RA+ naive T cells. The sequence derives from a human donor in good health. Some libraries in this study had Jurkat cell RNA spiked in. The chain carries TRBV6-6 and TRBJ1-5, with a weak D call TRBD1 (6 bases). The CDR3 sequence: CASSYRVGGMNQPQHF. In DNA form, the CDR3 reads TGTGCCAGCAGTTACAGGGTGGGGGGCATGAATCAGCCCCAGCATTTT.